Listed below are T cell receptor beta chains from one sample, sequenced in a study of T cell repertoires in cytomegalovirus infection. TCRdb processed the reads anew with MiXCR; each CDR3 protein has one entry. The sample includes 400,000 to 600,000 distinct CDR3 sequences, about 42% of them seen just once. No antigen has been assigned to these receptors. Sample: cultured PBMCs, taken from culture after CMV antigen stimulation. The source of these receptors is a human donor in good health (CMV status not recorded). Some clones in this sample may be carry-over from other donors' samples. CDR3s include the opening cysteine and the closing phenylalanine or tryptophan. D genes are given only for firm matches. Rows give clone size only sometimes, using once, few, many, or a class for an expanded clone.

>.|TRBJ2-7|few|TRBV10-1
CASLGPQPRVPHEQYF
TGCGCCAGCCTCGGACCGCAGCCGAGGGTGCCCCACGAGCAGTACTTC
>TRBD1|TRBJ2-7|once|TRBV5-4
CASSPRDRGFHEQYF
TGTGCCAGCAGCCCCCGGGACAGGGGGTTCCACGAGCAGTACTTC
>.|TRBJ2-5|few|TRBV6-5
CASSYSETTSQETQYF
TGTGCCAGCAGTTACTCCGAAACGACGTCCCAAGAGACCCAGTACTTC
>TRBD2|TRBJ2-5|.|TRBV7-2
CASSLSGLAGETQYF
TGTGCCAGCAGCTTATCGGGACTAGCGGGAGAGACCCAGTACTTC
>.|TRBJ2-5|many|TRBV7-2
CASSLEVVETQYF
TGTGCCAGCAGCTTAGAGGTAGTGGAGACCCAGTACTTC
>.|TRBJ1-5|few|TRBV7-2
CASSLRKNNQPQHF
TGTGCCAGCAGCTTAAGAAAAAACAATCAGCCCCAGCATTTT
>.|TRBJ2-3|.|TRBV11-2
CASWLGGPDTQYF
TGTGCCAGCTGGTTGGGGGGGCCAGATACGCAGTATTTT
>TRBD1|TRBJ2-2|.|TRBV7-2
CASSPWGTGVAGELFF
TGTGCCAGCAGCCCCTGGGGGACAGGGGTTGCCGGGGAGCTGTTTTTT
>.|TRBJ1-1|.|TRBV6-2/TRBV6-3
CASSYKNLRGRMNTEAFF
TGTGCCAGCAGTTACAAGAACTTGAGGGGTCGGATGAACACTGAAGCTTTCTTT
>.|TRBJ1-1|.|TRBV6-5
CASSYYPRDKAFF
TGTGCCAGCAGTTACTACCCCCGGGACAAAGCTTTCTTT
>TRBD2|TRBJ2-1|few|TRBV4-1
CASSLGGRGTNYNEQFF
TGCGCCAGCAGCCTCGGGGGGAGAGGGACGAACTACAATGAGCAGTTCTTC
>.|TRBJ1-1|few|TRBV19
CASSIARGGTEAFF
TGTGCCAGTAGTATAGCGAGGGGAGGCACTGAAGCTTTCTTT
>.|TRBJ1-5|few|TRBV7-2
CASSVTGISNQPQHF
TGTGCCAGCAGCGTAACAGGGATCAGCAATCAGCCCCAGCATTTT
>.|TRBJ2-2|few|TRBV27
CASSLDRYTGELFF
TGTGCCAGCAGTTTAGATCGATACACCGGGGAGCTGTTTTTT
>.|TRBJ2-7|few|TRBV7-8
CASSPILPKAVMSDEQYF
TGTGCCAGCAGCCCTATCCTTCCCAAGGCTGTCATGAGCGACGAGCAGTACTTC
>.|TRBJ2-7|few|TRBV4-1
CASSQEQNSNEQYF
TGCGCCAGCAGCCAAGAACAGAACTCCAACGAGCAGTACTTC
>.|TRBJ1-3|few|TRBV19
CASSPDSSGNTIYF
TGTGCCAGTAGCCCCGACAGCTCTGGAAACACCATATATTTT
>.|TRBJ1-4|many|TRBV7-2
CASSMWTNLEKLFF
TGTGCCAGCAGCATGTGGACTAATCTTGAAAAACTGTTTTTT
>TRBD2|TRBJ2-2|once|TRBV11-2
CASRRPGTSGTGELFF
TGTGCCAGCAGGCGTCCCGGGACTAGCGGGACCGGGGAGCTGTTTTTT
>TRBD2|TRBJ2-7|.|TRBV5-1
CASSPTSGSSRRQYF
TGCGCCAGCAGCCCGACTAGCGGGAGCTCCCGGAGGCAGTACTTC
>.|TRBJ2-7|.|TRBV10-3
CAISEFTPSSEQYF
TGTGCCATCAGTGAGTTCACTCCCTCCTCCGAGCAGTACTTC
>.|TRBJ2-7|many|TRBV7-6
CASSFCSF
TGTGCCAGCAGCTTCTGTTCTTTC
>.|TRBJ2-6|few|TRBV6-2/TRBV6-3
CASSYGSSGANVLTF
TGTGCCAGCAGTTACGGGTCCTCTGGGGCCAACGTCCTGACTTTC
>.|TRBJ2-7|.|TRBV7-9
CASSSNSATASYEQYF
TGTGCCAGCAGCTCAAACTCCGCGACAGCCTCCTACGAGCAGTACTTC
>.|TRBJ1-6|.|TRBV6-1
CASSEASSTFYSPLHF
TGTGCCAGCAGTGAAGCGAGCTCCACCTTTTATTCACCCCTCCACTTT
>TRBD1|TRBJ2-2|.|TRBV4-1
CASSPPGQGAGELFF
TGCGCCAGCAGCCCACCGGGACAGGGTGCCGGGGAGCTGTTTTTT
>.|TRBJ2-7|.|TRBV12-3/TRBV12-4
CASSPFRDYEQYF
TGTGCCAGCAGTCCCTTCCGGGACTACGAGCAGTACTTC
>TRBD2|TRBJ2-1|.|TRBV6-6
CASSYPKATSESGMNSYNEQFF
TGTGCCAGCAGTTACCCAAAGGCCACTAGCGAGTCCGGTATGAACTCCTACAATGAGCAGTTCTTC
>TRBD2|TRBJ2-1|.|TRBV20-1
CSAERPSGRRIEQFF
TGCAGTGCCGAGAGACCTAGCGGGAGGAGGATTGAGCAGTTCTTC
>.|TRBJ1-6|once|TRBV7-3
CASSLRATLNSPLHF
TGTGCCAGCAGCTTGCGGGCCACTTTGAATTCACCCCTCCACTTT
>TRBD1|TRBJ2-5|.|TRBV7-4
CASSFGTGPQETQYF
TGTGCCAGCAGCTTCGGGACAGGGCCCCAAGAGACCCAGTACTTC
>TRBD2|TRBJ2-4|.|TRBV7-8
CASSLTSGGVGNIQYF
TGTGCCAGCAGCTTGACTAGCGGGGGCGTGGGAAACATTCAGTACTTC
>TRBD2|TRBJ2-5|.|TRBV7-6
CASSLTDGEGETQYF
TGTGCCAGCAGCTTAACTGATGGGGAGGGGGAGACCCAGTACTTC
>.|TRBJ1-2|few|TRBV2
CASSEAGQLNYGYTF
TGTGCCAGCAGTGAAGCTGGCCAGCTTAACTATGGCTACACCTTC
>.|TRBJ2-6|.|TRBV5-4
CASSLGHAGANVLTF
TGTGCCAGCAGCTTAGGTCACGCCGGGGCCAACGTCCTGACTTTC
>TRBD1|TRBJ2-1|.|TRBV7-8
CASRAGTAAWSEQFF
TGTGCCAGCAGGGCCGGGACAGCCGCGTGGTCGGAGCAGTTCTTC
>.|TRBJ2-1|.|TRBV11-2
CASSLIGLGEQFF
TGTGCCAGCAGCTTAATTGGGTTGGGTGAGCAGTTCTTC
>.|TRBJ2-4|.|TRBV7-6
CASSSGKGAKNIQYF
TGTGCCAGCAGCTCCGGGAAGGGGGCCAAAAACATTCAGTACTTC
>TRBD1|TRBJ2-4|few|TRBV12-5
CASGPRQGRDIQYF
TGTGCTAGTGGGCCCCGACAGGGTAGGGACATTCAGTACTTC
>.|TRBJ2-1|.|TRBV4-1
CASSPARTSPNEQFF
TGCGCCAGCAGCCCGGCGAGAACTTCCCCGAATGAGCAGTTCTTC
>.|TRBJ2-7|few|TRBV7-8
CASSGGSWQYF
TGTGCCAGCAGCGGAGGTTCGTGGCAGTACTTC
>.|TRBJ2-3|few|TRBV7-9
CASSSITDTQYF
TGTGCCAGCAGCTCAATCACAGATACGCAGTATTTT
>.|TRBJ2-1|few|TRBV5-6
CASSLTQGVEQFF
TGTGCCAGCAGCTTGACACAGGGCGTGGAGCAGTTCTTC
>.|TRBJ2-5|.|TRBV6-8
CASSYGAPGLQETQYF
TGTGCCAGCAGTTACGGCGCCCCGGGACTCCAAGAGACCCAGTACTTC
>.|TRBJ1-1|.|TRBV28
CASRSRTGTRAVNTEAFF
TGTGCCAGCAGATCCCGCACCGGGACGAGGGCTGTGAACACTGAAGCTTTCTTT
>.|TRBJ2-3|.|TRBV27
CASGASSTDTQYF
TGTGCGTCAGGCGCCTCTAGCACAGATACGCAGTATTTT
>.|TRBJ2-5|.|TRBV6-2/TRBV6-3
CASSYPDGQETQYF
TGTGCCAGCAGTTACCCAGACGGGCAAGAGACCCAGTACTTC
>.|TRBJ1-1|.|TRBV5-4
CASSSMTPNTEAFF
TGTGCCAGCAGCTCGATGACCCCCAACACTGAAGCTTTCTTT
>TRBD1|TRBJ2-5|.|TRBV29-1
CSAPLQGWGETQYF
TGCAGCGCCCCCTTACAGGGGTGGGGAGAGACCCAGTACTTC
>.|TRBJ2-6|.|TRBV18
CASSVDPPLGANVLTF
TGTGCCAGCTCAGTCGACCCTCCTCTCGGGGCCAACGTCCTGACTTTC
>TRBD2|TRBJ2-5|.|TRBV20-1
CSATNPGLAGLHRETQYF
TGCAGTGCAACAAACCCGGGACTAGCGGGGCTCCATCGCGAGACCCAGTACTTC
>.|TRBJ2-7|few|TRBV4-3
CASSYSRGYGEQYF
TGCGCCAGCAGCTACTCACGCGGCTACGGCGAGCAGTACTTC
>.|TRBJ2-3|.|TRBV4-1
CASSQAVTDTQYF
TGCGCCAGCAGCCAAGCCGTGACGGATACGCAGTATTTT
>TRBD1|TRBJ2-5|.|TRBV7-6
CASSSTGREETQYF
TGTGCCAGCAGCTCGACAGGGCGGGAAGAGACCCAGTACTTC
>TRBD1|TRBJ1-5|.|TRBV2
CASSLFQGAYQPQHF
TGTGCCAGCAGTCTCTTTCAGGGGGCTTATCAGCCCCAGCATTTT
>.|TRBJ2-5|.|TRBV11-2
CASSLVGHSMQETQYF
TGTGCCAGCAGCTTAGTGGGACACAGTATGCAAGAGACCCAGTACTTC
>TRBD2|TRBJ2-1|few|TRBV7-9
CASSLESSGTRQFF
TGTGCCAGCAGCTTAGAATCGAGCGGGACGCGGCAGTTCTTC
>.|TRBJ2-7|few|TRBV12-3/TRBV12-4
CASSLQGTRYEQYF
TGTGCCAGCAGTTTACAGGGCACTAGATACGAGCAGTACTTC
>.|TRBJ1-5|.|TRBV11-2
CASSLGGIYQPQHF
TGTGCCAGCAGCTTAGGGGGGATATATCAGCCCCAGCATTTT
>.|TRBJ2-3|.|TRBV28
CASRYKDYRADTQYF
TGTGCCAGCAGATATAAGGACTACAGGGCGGATACGCAGTATTTT